Each of the 5 T cell receptor beta chains below was sequenced from the same sample in a study of cytomegalovirus exposure and HLA in healthy donors. Method: immunoSEQ multiplex PCR; TCRdb's copy keeps in-frame clones and lacks some. The sample yields 200,000 to 250,000 clones, roughly 85% seen once. What was sequenced was PBMCs. These receptors were collected from a woman aged 18-30 years in good health and CMV-seronegative.

The V call is TRBV4-2, the J call TRBJ2-7; TRBD1 aligns across 10 bases. The CDR3 loop spans 15 amino acids. With V trimmed by 3 bases and J by 4 bases, 6 bases remained unmatched. Per the germline V gene, CDR1 is LGHNA and CDR2 is YNFKEQ. CDR3 in amino acids: CASSQLRTGGYEQYF. CDR3 DNA: TGTGCCAGCAGCCAGCTCCGGACAGGGGGGTACGAGCAGTACTTC.

V is TRBV18 and J is TRBJ1-2, with D unresolved. This CDR3 region has 11 residues. CDR1 and CDR2 from the germline V gene are KGHSH and LQKENI. Trimming took 6 bases from V and 5 from J, leaving 7 bases between them. The CDR3 reads CASSEGYGYTF. CDR3 bases: TGTGCCAGCTCCGAGGGTTATGGCTACACCTTC.

The rearrangement uses TRBV5-1 and TRBJ2-3; TRBD2 matches at 8 bases. The CDR3 covers 16 residues. The junction had 8 bases not matched to a gene; V was cut back by 1 base and J by 4 bases. Germline loops: CDR1 SGHRS, CDR2 YFSETQ. The CDR3 bases are TGCGCCAGCAGCTTGATCTTAGCGGGGACCGCAGATACGCAGTATTTT. Its translation: CASSLILAGTADTQYF.

The count of this clone is one. This chain uses TRBV30 with TRBJ1-2; D uncertain. The germline V and J ends were trimmed by 1 base and 8 bases, with 20 bases remaining between them. The CDR3 has 15 residues. CDR1 is GTSNPN, CDR2 SVGIG, per germline (reference sequence). In DNA form, the CDR3 reads TGTGCCTGGAGTGGAGGGAACCAACCCTTGAGAGGCTACACCTTC. Protein sequence: CAWSGGNQPLRGYTF.

In DNA, the CDR3 is TGCAGCACCCGAATAGCGGTTACCTACAATGAGCAGTTCTTC. Translating it yields CSTRIAVTYNEQFF. The rearrangement uses TRBV29-1 and TRBJ2-1, with D possibly matching TRBD2 (6 bases). The CDR3 has 14 amino acids. Germline V lookup: CDR1 SQVTM, CDR2 ANQGSEA. V lost 8 bases to trimming and J lost 2 bases, with 16 bases between them.